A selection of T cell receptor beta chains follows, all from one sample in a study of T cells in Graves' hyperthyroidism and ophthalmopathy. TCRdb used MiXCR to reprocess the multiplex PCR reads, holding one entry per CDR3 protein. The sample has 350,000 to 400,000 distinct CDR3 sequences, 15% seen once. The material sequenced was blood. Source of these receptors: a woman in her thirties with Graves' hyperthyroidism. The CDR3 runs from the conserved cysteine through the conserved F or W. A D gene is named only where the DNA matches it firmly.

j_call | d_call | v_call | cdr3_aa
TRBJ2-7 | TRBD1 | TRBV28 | CASREQGATYEQYF
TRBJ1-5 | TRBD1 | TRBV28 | CASSPGQGPGNQPQHF
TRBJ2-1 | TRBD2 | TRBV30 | CAWSGGSSSGRTVTILNEQFF
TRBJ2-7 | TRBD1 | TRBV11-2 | CASSPSDRGHEQYF
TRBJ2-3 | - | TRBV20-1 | CSARRSGITDTQYF
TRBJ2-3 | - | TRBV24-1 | CATSDLAGTDTQYF
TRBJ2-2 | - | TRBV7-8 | CASSLEVTANTGELFF
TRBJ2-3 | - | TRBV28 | CASSFLGPSTDTQYF
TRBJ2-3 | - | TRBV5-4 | CASSLPDRIGTDTQYF
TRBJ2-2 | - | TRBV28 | CASSPGVGTGELFF
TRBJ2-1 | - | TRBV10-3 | CAISVRGNEQFF
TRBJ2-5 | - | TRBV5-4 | CASRGRSQETQYF
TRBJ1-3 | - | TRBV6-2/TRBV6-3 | CASAETSGNTIYF
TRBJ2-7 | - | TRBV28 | CASSLTGTTIYEQYF
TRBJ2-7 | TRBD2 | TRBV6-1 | CASGTGLAGGEQYF
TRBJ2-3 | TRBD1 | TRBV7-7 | CASSQTGGADTQYF
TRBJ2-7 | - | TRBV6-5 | CASSYSGGSSYEQYF